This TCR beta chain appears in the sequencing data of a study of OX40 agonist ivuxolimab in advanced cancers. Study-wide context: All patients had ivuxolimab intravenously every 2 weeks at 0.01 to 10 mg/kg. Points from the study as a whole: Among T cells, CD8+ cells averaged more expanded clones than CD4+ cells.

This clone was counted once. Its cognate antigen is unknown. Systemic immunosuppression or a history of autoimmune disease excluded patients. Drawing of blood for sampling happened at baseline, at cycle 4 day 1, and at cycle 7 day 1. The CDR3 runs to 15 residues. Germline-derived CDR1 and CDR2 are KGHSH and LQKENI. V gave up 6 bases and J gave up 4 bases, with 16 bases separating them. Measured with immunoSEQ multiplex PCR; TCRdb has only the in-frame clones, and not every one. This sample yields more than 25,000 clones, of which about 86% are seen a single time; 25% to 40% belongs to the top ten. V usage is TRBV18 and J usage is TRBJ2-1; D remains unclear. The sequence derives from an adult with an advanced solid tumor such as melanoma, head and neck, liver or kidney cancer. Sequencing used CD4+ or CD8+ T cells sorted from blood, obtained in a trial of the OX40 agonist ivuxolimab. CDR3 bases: TGTGCCAGCTCGGACCTGGCGGTAGATTACAATGAGCAGTTCTTC. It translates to CASSDLAVDYNEQFF.